This TCR beta chain was documented in a study of blood T cells in healthy people across ages. Trimming removed 4 bases from V and 0 bases from J; junction bases left unmatched: 5. The CDR3 extends over 16 amino acids. The sample providers were healthy Caucasian people from Russia, aged roughly 6 to 90. Investigators took around 11 milliliters of peripheral blood from every donor. Isolating PBMCs gave at least 6 million of these cells per sample. Then a second PCR, running roughly 7 to 11 cycles, was carried out with a sample-barcoded 5' primer and a J-beta primer mix. TCRdb re-called the 5' RACE reads through MiXCR, storing one row per CDR3 protein. Here the sample spans 1 million or so distinct CDR3 sequences, 40% to 55% being singletons.

This chain connects TRBV12-3 or TRBV12-4 to TRBJ2-3, with TRBD2 matching over 9 bases. The sample comprised blood. The source is a woman in her sixties in good health. In nucleotides, the CDR3 is TGTGCCAGCAGTTCGGGACTAGCTACAAGCACAGATACGCAGTATTTT. It encodes CASSSGLATSTDTQYF.